This T cell receptor beta chain was recovered during a study of T cells in Graves' hyperthyroidism and ophthalmopathy. Study-wide results and caveats: Ophthalmopathy was separated from stable hyperthyroidism by a 13 V-J model. In the blood, most expanded thyroid clonotypes above 0.001 appeared as well.

The germline V gene has CDR1 SGHRS and CDR2 YFSETQ. V lost 0 bases and J lost 13; bases outside the gene matches: 5. This CDR3 comprises 12 residues. This clonotype has only a few counts. Its specificity is unknown. Amplified TCR beta CDR3 regions derived from RNA transcripts. TCR CDR3 underwent first-round RT-PCR with the HTBI primer set. TCRdb called the multiplex PCR reads again in MiXCR, with one record for every CDR3 protein. Of around 340,000 distinct CDR3 sequences in the sample, over 15% are singletons; the top ten hold about half. Graves' hyperthyroidism showing no ophthalmopathy progression within 18 months was considered stable. Each diagnosis drew on symptoms, thyroxine, TRAb, thyroid ultrasound and orbital computed tomography findings.

This sequence originates from a woman between 50 and 59 years old with Graves' hyperthyroidism. Sequences were obtained from blood. V and J are TRBV5-1 and TRBJ2-3; 7 positions match TRBD1. CDR3 sequence: CASSLDLGTEYF. In DNA form, the CDR3 reads TGCGCCAGCAGCTTGGATTTAGGGACAGAGTATTTT. The full variable domain, rest sourced from reference TRBV5-1 and TRBJ2-3, is KAGVTQTPRYLIKTRGQQVTLSCSPISGHRSVSWYQQTPGQGLQFLFEYFSETQRNKGNFPGRFSGRQFSNSRSEMNVSTLELGDSALYLCASSLDLGTEYFGPGTRLTVL.